This T cell receptor (beta chain) was captured by sequencing in a study of cytomegalovirus exposure and HLA in healthy donors (dated by TCRdb to the late 2010s). About the investigation overall: According to an earlier analysis of 587 of the donors, 150 million to 200 million T cells yielded over 100 million unique TCR beta sequences and roughly 280 Gb of sequence data. About 280 gigabases of sequencing data and approximately 80 million unique TCR sequences were included in an early release covering 550 to 650 HLA-typed donors. Of the roughly 420 genotyped donors, approximately 80% were placed in the genetic ancestry cluster associated with self-reported Caucasian donors. The study was designed to test whether signatures of past pathogen exposure could be identified by cataloging public T cell receptors. Using immunosequencing, the study profiled T cell repertoires from 500 to 800 subjects and related those repertoires to cytomegalovirus serostatus. In addition to the first cohort of hundreds of subjects, a separate validation cohort of some 120 different subjects was used. High-throughput TCR immunosequencing, statistical association of individual TCRs with disease status, and machine learning were combined to predict cytomegalovirus infection status. A later analysis re-examined previously published TCR beta repertoires from more than 550 donors and added high-resolution HLA genotyping to investigate patterns of TCR occurrence. Rather than drawing on any new phenotypic data, the later analysis identified candidate immune exposures from TCR beta sequences and the way those sequences occurred across donors. In an earlier analysis of around 540 of the donors, high-throughput TCR beta sequencing was used to judge whether each TCR beta V gene segment behaved as functional or pseudogenic. Donor age, sex, ethnicity and CMV serostatus were compiled alongside the repertoire data. Genome-wide SNP genotypes for about 65% of the roughly 700 donors were used in a later genetic analysis, which treated that subset as a discovery cohort. All discovery cohort repertoires had been generated using a single sequencing platform. Class I and class II HLA loci were covered by the typing at four-digit resolution. The number of typed donors differed by locus: about 629-640 for A, B, C, DRB1 and DQB1; approximately 520 for DQA1; over 600 for DPA1; and roughly 450 for DPB1. Several DR-DQ haplotypes were handled as single units for association and clustering, since linkage in the cohort was strong. Among around 400 genotyped donors of the cohort, an average of about 240,000 unique TCR beta nucleotide sequences were sequenced per donor, roughly 18% of them non-productive. General findings and caveats noted by the study authors: Because HLA typing was missing for some donors at each locus, association tests included only the typed subset. A cluster of highly shared sequence variants was judged likely to be a technical artifact of the sequencing pipeline. In a later genetic analysis, a missense DCLRE1C variant was associated with V-gene and J-gene trimming of TCR beta chains, and the association was replicated in an independent cohort. In a later analysis, most CMV-associated TCR beta chains were found to appear HLA-restricted, with HLA associations seemingly driven largely by CMV exposure. An earlier analysis of around 600 of the donors showed that most TCR beta V segments appeared in productive rearrangements either about 90% or about 30% of the time, which broadly matched IMGT annotations. According to a later analysis, parvovirus B19, influenza, CMV and Epstein-Barr virus appeared linked to several top co-occurrence clusters. Correlated functional status among segregating V segments might reflect linkage disequilibrium, but an unknown experimental factor could not be ruled out. Because counts were too low, about 15 rarely observed V segments, including chromosome 9 orphons, were left out of the earlier analysis of a few hundred of the donors. A further reported finding was that TCR beta sequences accurately predicted the HLA-A and HLA-B alleles for most subjects in the first cohort. In the study, approximately 160 TCR beta chains were listed as associated with cytomegalovirus. Roughly uniform sequencing depth across donors was assumed in presence/absence analyses, although this assumption may not hold. While some public TCRs were present in many individuals, most TCR sequences turned up only very rarely across donors. Three of the identified cytomegalovirus-associated TCR beta chains were confirmed in vitro to be specific for cytomegalovirus antigens. A later analysis found that HLA-associated TCR beta chains were more clonally expanded and had lower generation probabilities than equally common non-associated chains. Immune exposure information for the cohort was limited to CMV serostatus. This cohort had only TCR beta chains sequenced, and the lack of alpha or paired-chain data limited which features could be detected. A later analysis found that TCR association rates varied across HLA loci, with DRB1 alleles showing the most associated TCRs and HLA-C alleles the fewest. When HLA alleles, especially DR and DQ, strongly co-occurred, attributing TCR associations to individual alleles was difficult. In a later analysis, some 18,000 TCR beta sequences were associated with specific HLA alleles at a false discovery rate of 0.05. The authors suggested that the approach could potentially be generalized to other disease states and immunological phenotypes. The classifier was reported to diagnose cytomegalovirus status with high specificity and sensitivity in both the original cohort and the validation cohort. In a later genetic analysis, fewer N-insertions in productive TCRs were reported among donors in an Asian-associated ancestry cluster than the roughly 700-donor mean. The 87-base-pair reads could not distinguish some IMGT-functional V segments, including TRBV6-2 and TRBV6-3, so those segments were excluded.

The cohort consisted of 666 healthy bone marrow donors. At the time of sampling, every cohort member was nominally healthy, though immune exposures that went unrecorded were likely present. The donor was CMV seronegative and was included in the group of under 450 seronegative cohort members. A peripheral blood sample was provided by each donor, and peripheral blood mononuclear cells were used for TCR beta sequencing. Genomic DNA extraction from the blood cell samples was performed with the Qiagen DNeasy Blood Extraction Kit. V lost 3 bases and J lost 6 bases; the stretch between them is 3 bases long. Via the germline V gene, CDR1 is MNHNS and CDR2 SASEGT. The CDR3, cysteine through phenylalanine, is 11 amino acids long. Solely the CDR3 DNA is kept, with 33 bases framed from the first base. On this clone itself: The target of this receptor is not known. Base qualities are missing; no much larger clone stands one base away.

The library was made by the immunoSEQ multiplex PCR assay. A mixture of 60 forward primers for TCR Vbeta segments and 13 reverse primers for TCR Jbeta segments was used in the multiplex PCR. Amplification of the CDR3 region of rearranged TCR beta genes was performed with a multiplex PCR assay on genomic DNA. On the Illumina HiSeq System, the amplified TCR beta libraries were sequenced as 87-base-pair reads. As for how the authors treated the data: A later analysis tallied around 82 million unique TCR beta chains across the approximately 670 repertoires, and some 12 million of those chains were shared by two or more donors. Raw reads were error-corrected and collapsed into unique sequences by a nearest-neighbor algorithm in which closely related sequences were merged to remove PCR and sequencing errors. V, D and J gene segments were assigned by aligning CDR3 sequences to IMGT reference sequences. For a sequence to be retained, a match of at least six nucleotides to both a V gene segment and a J gene segment was required. Rearrangements were called productive when the CDR3 lacked stop codons and stayed in frame with V and J; all others were non-productive. CDR3 was defined according to IMGT convention as the region running from the second conserved V-encoded cysteine to the conserved J-encoded phenylalanine. The earlier analysis of fewer than 700 of the donors excluded sequences that lacked an unambiguous match to a single V gene segment. In an earlier analysis of several hundred of the donors, V segments were called functional above 56.7% productive rearrangements and were called segregating when the between-donor standard deviation exceeded 5%. A statistical classification framework was developed to diagnose cytomegalovirus status using the catalog of TCR beta chain sequences. In a later analysis, TCR nucleotide sequences were compared against IMGT/GENE-DB human TR gene sequences so that V and J genes could be assigned. In a later analysis, CDR3 sequences and most-parsimonious VDJ recombination scenarios were assigned using the TCRdist pipeline. In a later analysis, each TCR beta chain was defined by its CDR3 amino acid sequence together with its V-gene family, and reads without a unique V-gene family were excluded. To address suspected cross-contamination and a sequencing artifact, a later analysis removed 592 highly shared, low-generation-probability nucleotide sequences. For each public chain, a later analysis derived a clonal expansion index from normalized ranks of inferred template counts within each repertoire. Generation probabilities in a later analysis came from a VDJ recombination model fitted to out-of-frame rearrangements, and those results were checked against IGoR. A later analysis scored TCR-TCR, TCR-HLA and TCR-CMV co-occurrence with hypergeometric tests, applying a repertoire-size bias correction to TCR pairs. A later analysis estimated false discovery rates by permuting HLA or CMV assignments 20 times. In a later analysis, co-occurring TCRs were grouped with DBSCAN, and TCRdist sequence similarity was added when clustering was performed within HLA-allele-positive subsets. Repertoires with fewer than 30,000 or more than 120,000 public chains, plus five repertoires with anomalous nucleotide sharing, were excluded from co-occurrence clustering. Drawn from immuneACCESS, this table holds only the in-frame rearrangements with V and J called that TCRdb kept. Clones are partly lost; checked studies trace under half to an unresolved V gene and leave the rest unexplained. V and J calls and clone size follow that table, whereas D and trimming were derived from the DNA. This sample holds 130,000 or so clones; around four fifths were observed only once. The top ten constitute about 7.3% of the sample.

This receptor was obtained from a male donor in good health and CMV-seronegative. The sequencing sample was made of PBMCs. Here the chain combines TRBV6-1 and TRBJ2-1, with the D gene uncertain. The bases read TGTGCCAGCAGTGACATCAATGAGCAGTTCTTC. This sequence encodes CASSDINEQFF.